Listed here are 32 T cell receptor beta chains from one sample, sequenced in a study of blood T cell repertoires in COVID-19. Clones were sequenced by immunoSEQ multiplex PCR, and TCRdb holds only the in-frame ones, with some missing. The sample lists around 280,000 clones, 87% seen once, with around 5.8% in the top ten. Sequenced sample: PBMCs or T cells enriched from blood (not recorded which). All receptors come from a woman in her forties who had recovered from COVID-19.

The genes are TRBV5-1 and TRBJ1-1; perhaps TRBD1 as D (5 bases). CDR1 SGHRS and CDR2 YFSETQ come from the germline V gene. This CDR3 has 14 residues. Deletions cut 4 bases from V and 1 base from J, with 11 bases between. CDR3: CASSDSVSNTEAFF. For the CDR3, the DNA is TGCGCCAGCAGCGACAGTGTTTCGAACACTGAAGCTTTCTTT.

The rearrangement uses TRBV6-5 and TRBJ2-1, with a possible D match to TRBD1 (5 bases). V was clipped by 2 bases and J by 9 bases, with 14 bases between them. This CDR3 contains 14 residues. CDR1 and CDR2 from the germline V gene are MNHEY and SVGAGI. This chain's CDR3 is CASSYGFRVGEQFF. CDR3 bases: TGTGCCAGCAGTTACGGTTTCAGGGTAGGTGAGCAGTTCTTC.

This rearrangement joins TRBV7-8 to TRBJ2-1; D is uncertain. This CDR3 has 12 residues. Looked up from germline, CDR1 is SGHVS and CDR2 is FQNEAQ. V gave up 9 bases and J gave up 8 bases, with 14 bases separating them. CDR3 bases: TGTGCCAGTTGTGATAGAGAGGATGAGCAGTTCTTC. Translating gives CASCDREDEQFF.

In DNA, the CDR3 is TGTGCCAGCAGCTTAGTACAGGGGGCTTCCTACGAGCAGTACTTC. Protein sequence: CASSLVQGASYEQYF. The chain uses TRBV11-2 and TRBJ2-7; 9 bases fit TRBD1. The CDR3 sequence is 15 residues long. Germline-derived CDR1 and CDR2 are SGHAT and FQNNGV. V lost 1 base and J lost 1; bases outside the gene matches: 2. The full variable domain, rest sourced from reference TRBV11-2 and TRBJ2-7, is EAGVAQSPRYKIIEKRQSVAFWCNPISGHATLYWYQQILGQGPKLLIQFQNNGVVDDSQLPKDRFSAERLKGVDSTLKIQPAKLEDSAVYLCASSLVQGASYEQYFGPGTRLTVT.

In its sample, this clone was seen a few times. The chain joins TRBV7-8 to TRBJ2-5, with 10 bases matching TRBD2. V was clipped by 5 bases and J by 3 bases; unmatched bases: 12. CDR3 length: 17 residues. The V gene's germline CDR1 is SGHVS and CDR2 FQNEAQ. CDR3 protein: CASSPYGASGRKETQYF. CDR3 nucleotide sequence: TGTGCCAGCAGCCCCTACGGGGCTAGCGGGAGAAAAGAGACCCAGTACTTC.

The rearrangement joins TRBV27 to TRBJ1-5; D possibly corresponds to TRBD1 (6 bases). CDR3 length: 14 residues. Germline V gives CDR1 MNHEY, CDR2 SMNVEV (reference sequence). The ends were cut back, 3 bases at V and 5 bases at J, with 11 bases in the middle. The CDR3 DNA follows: TGTGCCAGCAGTTTCCGGGGGGCGGATCAGCCCCAGCATTTT. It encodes CASSFRGADQPQHF.

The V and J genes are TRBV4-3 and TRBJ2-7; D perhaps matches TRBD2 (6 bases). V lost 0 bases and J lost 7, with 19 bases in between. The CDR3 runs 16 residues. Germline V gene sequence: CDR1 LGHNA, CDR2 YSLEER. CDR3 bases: TGCGCCAGCAGCCAAGAGTGGGACTTCTCTACTAGTGAGCAGTACTTC. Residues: CASSQEWDFSTSEQYF.

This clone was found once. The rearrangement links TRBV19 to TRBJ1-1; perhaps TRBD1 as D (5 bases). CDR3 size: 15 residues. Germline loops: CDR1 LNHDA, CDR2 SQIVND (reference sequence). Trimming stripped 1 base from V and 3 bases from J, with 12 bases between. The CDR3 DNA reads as TGTGCCAGTAGTATAGTGCCAGGGAAGTACACTGAAGCTTTCTTT. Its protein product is CASSIVPGKYTEAFF. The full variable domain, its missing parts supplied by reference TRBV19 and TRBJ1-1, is DGGITQSPKYLFRKEGQNVTLSCEQNLNHDAMYWYRQDPGQGLRLIYYSQIVNDFQKGDIAEGYSVSREKKESFPLTVTSAQKNPTAFYLCASSIVPGKYTEAFFGQGTRLTVV.

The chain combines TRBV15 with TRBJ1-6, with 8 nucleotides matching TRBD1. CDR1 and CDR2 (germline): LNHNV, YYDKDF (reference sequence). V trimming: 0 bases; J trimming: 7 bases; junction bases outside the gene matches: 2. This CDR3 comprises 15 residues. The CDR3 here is CATSRDQGANSPLHF. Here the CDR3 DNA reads TGTGCCACCAGCAGAGATCAGGGGGCCAATTCACCCCTCCACTTT.

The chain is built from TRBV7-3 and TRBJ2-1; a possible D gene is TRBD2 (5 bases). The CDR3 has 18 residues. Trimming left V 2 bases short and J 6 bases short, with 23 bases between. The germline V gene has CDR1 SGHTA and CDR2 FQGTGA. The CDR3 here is CASSLAHPAGDLPNEQFF. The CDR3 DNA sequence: TGTGCCAGCAGCTTAGCTCATCCTGCGGGTGATCTCCCCAATGAGCAGTTCTTC.

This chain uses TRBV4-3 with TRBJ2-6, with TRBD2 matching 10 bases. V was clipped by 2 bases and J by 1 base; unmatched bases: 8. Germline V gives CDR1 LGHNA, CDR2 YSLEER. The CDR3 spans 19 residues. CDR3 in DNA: TGCGCCAGCAGCCAATCCCTAGCGGGAGTTCCGTCTGGGGCCAACGTCCTGACTTTC. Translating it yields CASSQSLAGVPSGANVLTF.

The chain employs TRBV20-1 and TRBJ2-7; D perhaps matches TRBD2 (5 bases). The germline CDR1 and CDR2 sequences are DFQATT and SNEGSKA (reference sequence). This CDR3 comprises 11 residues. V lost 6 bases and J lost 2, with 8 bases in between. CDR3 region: CSAGLAYEQYF. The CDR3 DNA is TGCAGTGCAGGACTGGCCTACGAGCAGTACTTC.

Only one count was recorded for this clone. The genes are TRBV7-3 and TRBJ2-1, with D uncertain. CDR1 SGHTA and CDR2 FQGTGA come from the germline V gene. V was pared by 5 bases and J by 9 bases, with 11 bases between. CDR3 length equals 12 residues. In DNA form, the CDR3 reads TGTGCCAGCAGCGATCCACATGGTGAGCAGTTCTTC. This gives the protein CASSDPHGEQFF.

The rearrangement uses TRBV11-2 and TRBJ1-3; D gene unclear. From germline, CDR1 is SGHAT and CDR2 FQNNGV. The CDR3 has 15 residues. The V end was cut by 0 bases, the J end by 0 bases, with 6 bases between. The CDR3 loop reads CASSLERSSGNTIYF. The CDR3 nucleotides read TGTGCCAGCAGCTTAGAGCGAAGCTCTGGAAACACCATATATTTT.

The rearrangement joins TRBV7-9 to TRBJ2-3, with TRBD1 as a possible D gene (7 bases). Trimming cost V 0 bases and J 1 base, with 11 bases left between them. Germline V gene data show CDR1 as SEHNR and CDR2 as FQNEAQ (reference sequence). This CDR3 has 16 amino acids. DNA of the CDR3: TGTGCCAGCAGCTTAGCAGGGGGCGGGGGCACAGATACGCAGTATTTT. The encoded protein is CASSLAGGGGTDTQYF.

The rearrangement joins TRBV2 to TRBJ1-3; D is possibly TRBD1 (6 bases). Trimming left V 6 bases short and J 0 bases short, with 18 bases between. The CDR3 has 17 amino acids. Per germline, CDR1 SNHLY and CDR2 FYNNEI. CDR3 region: CASSARGGASSGNTIYF. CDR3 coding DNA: TGTGCCAGCAGCGCCCGCGGGGGGGCCAGCTCTGGAAACACCATATATTTT.

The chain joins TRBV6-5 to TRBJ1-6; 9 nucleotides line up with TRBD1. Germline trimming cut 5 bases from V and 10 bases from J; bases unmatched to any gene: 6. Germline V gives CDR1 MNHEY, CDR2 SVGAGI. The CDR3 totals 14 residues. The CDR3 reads CASSNRGQESPLHF. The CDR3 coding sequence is TGTGCCAGCAGTAACAGGGGGCAGGAATCACCCCTCCACTTT.

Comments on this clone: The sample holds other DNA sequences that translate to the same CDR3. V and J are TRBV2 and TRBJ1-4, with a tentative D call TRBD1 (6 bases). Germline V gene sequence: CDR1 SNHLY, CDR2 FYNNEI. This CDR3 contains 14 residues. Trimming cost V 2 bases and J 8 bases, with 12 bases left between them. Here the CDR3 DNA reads TGTGCCAGCAGTGAAACGGGGGGCGGCGAAAAACTGTTTTTT. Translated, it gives CASSETGGGEKLFF.

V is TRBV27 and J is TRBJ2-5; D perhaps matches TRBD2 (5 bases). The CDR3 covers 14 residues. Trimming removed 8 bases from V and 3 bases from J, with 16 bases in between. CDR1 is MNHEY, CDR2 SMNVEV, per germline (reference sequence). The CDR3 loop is CASGLRSTEETQYF. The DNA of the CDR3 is TGTGCCAGCGGACTCAGGAGTACGGAAGAGACCCAGTACTTC.

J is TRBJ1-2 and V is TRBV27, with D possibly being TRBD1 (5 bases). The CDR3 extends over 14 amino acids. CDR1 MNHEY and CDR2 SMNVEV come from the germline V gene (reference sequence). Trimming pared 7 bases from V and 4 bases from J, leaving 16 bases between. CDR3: CASKAGRLGYGYTF. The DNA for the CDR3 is TGTGCCAGCAAGGCAGGGAGGTTAGGCTATGGCTACACCTTC.

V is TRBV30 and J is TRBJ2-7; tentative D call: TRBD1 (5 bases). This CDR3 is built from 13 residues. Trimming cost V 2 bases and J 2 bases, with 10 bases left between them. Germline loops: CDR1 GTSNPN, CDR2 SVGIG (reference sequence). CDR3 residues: CAWSKGETYEQYF. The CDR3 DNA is TGTGCCTGGAGTAAAGGGGAAACCTACGAGCAGTACTTC.

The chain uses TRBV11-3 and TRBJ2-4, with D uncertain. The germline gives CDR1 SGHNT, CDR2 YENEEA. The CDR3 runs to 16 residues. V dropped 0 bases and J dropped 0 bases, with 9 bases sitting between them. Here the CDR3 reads CASSLDRRRAKNIQYF. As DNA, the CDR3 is TGTGCCAGCAGCTTAGATCGAAGGAGAGCCAAAAACATTCAGTACTTC.

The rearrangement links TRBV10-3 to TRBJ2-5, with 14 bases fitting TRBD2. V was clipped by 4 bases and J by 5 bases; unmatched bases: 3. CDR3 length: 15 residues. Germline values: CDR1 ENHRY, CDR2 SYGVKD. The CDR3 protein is CAISAGLAGEETQYF. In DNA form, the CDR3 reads TGTGCCATCAGTGCGGGACTAGCGGGAGAGGAGACCCAGTACTTC.

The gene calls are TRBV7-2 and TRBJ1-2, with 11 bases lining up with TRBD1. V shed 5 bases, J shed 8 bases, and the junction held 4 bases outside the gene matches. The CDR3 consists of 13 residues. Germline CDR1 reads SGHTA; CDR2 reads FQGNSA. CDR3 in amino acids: CASSRTGGEGYTF. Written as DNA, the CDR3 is TGTGCCAGCAGCCGGACAGGGGGCGAAGGCTACACCTTC. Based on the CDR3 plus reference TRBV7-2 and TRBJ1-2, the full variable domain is GAGVSQSPSNKVTEKGKDVELRCDPISGHTALYWYRQSLGQGLEFLIYFQGNSAPDKSGLPSDRFSAERTGGSVSTLTIQRTQQEDSAVYLCASSRTGGEGYTFGSGTRLTVV.

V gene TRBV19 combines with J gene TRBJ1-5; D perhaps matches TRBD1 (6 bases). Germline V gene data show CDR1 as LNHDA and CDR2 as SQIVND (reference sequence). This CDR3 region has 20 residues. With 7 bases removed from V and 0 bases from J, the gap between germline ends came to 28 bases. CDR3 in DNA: TGTGCCAGTACCATACCAGGGACAAGTTTCCCAGGTTATAGCAATCAGCCCCAGCATTTT. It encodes CASTIPGTSFPGYSNQPQHF.

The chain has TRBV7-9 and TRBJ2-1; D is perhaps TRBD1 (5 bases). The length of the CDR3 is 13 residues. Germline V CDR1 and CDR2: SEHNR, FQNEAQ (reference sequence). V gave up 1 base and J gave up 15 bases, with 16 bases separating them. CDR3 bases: TGTGCCAGCAGCTTAGGGACGTTGGACAACATGTTCTTC. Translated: CASSLGTLDNMFF.

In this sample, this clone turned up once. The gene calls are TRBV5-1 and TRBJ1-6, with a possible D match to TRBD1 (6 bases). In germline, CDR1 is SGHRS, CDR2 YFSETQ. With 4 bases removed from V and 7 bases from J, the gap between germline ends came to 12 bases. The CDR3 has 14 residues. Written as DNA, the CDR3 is TGCGCCAGCAGCCTCCGGACAGAGAATTCACCCCTCCACTTT. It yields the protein CASSLRTENSPLHF.

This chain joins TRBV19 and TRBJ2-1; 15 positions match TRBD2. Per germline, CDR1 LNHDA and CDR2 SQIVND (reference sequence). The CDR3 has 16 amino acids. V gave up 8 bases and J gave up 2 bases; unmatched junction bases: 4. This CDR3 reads CASRGTSGRTYNEQFF. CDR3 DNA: TGTGCCAGTCGAGGGACTAGCGGGAGGACCTACAATGAGCAGTTCTTC.

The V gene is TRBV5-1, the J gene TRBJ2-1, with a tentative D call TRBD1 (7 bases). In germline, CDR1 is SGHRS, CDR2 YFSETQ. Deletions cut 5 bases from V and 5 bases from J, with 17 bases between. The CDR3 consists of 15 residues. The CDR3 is CASRSQGGGDNEQFF. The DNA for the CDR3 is TGCGCCAGCAGATCCCAAGGGGGCGGGGACAATGAGCAGTTCTTC.

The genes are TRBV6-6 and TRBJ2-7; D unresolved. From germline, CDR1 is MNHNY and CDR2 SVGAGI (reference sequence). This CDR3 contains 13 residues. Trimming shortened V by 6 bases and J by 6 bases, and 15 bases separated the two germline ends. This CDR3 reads CASSLDTPREQYF. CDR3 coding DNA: TGTGCCAGCAGCCTCGACACCCCGCGCGAGCAGTACTTC.

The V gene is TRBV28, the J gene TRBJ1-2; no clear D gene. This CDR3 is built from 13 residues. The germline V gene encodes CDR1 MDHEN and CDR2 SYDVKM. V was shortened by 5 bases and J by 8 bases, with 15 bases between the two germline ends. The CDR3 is CASSTLPSRGYTF. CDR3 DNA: TGTGCCAGCAGTACCCTTCCATCCCGGGGCTACACCTTC.

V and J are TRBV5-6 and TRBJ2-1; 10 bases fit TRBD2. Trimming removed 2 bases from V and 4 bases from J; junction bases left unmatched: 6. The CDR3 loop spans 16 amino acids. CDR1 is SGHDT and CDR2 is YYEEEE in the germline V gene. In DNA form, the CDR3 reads TGTGCCAGCAGCTTAAGCAGGACTAGCGGTTACAATGAGCAGTTCTTC. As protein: CASSLSRTSGYNEQFF.